These 22 T cell receptor beta chains were sequenced from one sample in a study of cytomegalovirus exposure and HLA in healthy donors. Primers: 60 Vbeta forward and 13 Jbeta reverse. TCRdb keeps only in-frame clones here, not all; method: immunoSEQ multiplex PCR. The sample has 180,000 or so clones, roughly 80% seen once. Source material: PBMCs. The receptors were sampled from a girl aged 10 to 17 in good health and CMV-seropositive.

The genes are TRBV19 and TRBJ2-7; tentatively, D is TRBD1 (6 bases). V lost 0 bases to trimming and J lost 10 bases, with 19 bases between them. The CDR3 spans 15 residues. Germline V gene lookup returns CDR1 LNHDA and CDR2 SQIVND (reference sequence). This chain's CDR3 is CASSIEGQGFTPQYF. For the CDR3, the DNA is TGTGCCAGTAGTATAGAAGGCCAGGGGTTCACCCCTCAGTACTTC.

The V call is TRBV11-1, the J call TRBJ1-2; TRBD1 is a possible D gene (6 bases). V shed 4 bases and J shed 6 bases, with 12 bases lying between them. The germline gives CDR1 SGHAT, CDR2 FQDESV (reference sequence). CDR3 length equals 13 residues. In nucleotides, the CDR3 is TGTGCCAGCAGCTGGCAGGGGAGTAATGGCTACACCTTC. As protein: CASSWQGSNGYTF.

This sequence joins TRBV29-1 and TRBJ2-3, with TRBD1 identical over 9 bases. With V trimmed by 7 bases and J by 3 bases, 2 bases remained unmatched. CDR1 is SQVTM, CDR2 ANQGSEA, per germline. This CDR3 contains 12 residues. The CDR3 sequence is CSADRGTDTQYF. CDR3 DNA: TGCAGCGCGGACAGGGGTACAGATACGCAGTATTTT.

This clone was observed a handful of times. The J gene is TRBJ2-7, the V gene TRBV4-2, with D unclear. Per the germline V gene, CDR1 is LGHNA and CDR2 is YNFKEQ. The CDR3 runs 16 residues. With 2 bases removed from V and 2 bases from J, the gap between germline ends came to 16 bases. CDR3 coding DNA: TGTGCCAGCAGCCAATCAGGTGGGTCCGCAGCCTACGAGCAGTACTTC. Translation gives CASSQSGGSAAYEQYF.

The chain recombines TRBV19 with TRBJ1-5; TRBD1 agrees at 9 bases. The V gene end was trimmed by 8 bases and the J gene end by 6 bases; junction bases not matched to a gene: 8. This CDR3 region has 14 residues. CDR1 and CDR2 from the germline V gene are LNHDA and SQIVND (reference sequence). The CDR3 DNA reads TGTGCCAGTGTTGGGACAGGGCGTCTTCAGCCCCAGCATTTT. This sequence encodes CASVGTGRLQPQHF.

This sequence joins TRBV6-1 and TRBJ1-5; no clear D gene. V was cut by 2 bases and J by 7 bases, with 6 bases left in between. This CDR3 region has 12 residues. Germline V gives CDR1 MNHNS, CDR2 SASEGT. DNA for the CDR3: TGTGCCAGCAGTGAACTGCGCCAGCCCCAGCATTTT. Translated: CASSELRQPQHF.

Only one count was recorded for this clone. Distinct nucleotide sequences in the sample also encode this CDR3. The V call is TRBV5-1, the J call TRBJ1-2, with 7 nucleotides matching TRBD1. Germline values: CDR1 SGHRS, CDR2 YFSETQ. The CDR3 is made up of 13 amino acids. Germline trimming cut 2 bases from V and 3 bases from J; bases unmatched to any gene: 1. The CDR3 sequence is CASSLGGDYGYTF. DNA of the CDR3: TGCGCCAGCAGCTTAGGGGGCGACTATGGCTACACCTTC.

The chain recombines TRBV7-2 with TRBJ1-4, with D unresolved. V dropped 5 bases and J dropped 8 bases, with 12 bases sitting between them. There are 13 residues in the CDR3. The germline V gene encodes CDR1 SGHTA and CDR2 FQGNSA. The CDR3 DNA reads TGTGCCAGCAGCCCTGGACTAAACGAAAAACTGTTTTTT. Translating gives CASSPGLNEKLFF. Together with reference TRBV7-2 and TRBJ1-4, the CDR3 gives the full variable domain: GAGVSQSPSNKVTEKGKDVELRCDPISGHTALYWYRQSLGQGLEFLIYFQGNSAPDKSGLPSDRFSAERTGGSVSTLTIQRTQQEDSAVYLCASSPGLNEKLFFGSGTQLSVL.

The chain couples TRBV6-1 to TRBJ1-1, with D perhaps TRBD1 (6 bases). V shed 8 bases and J shed 1 base, with 11 bases lying between them. This CDR3 is 13 amino acids long. Germline loops: CDR1 MNHNS, CDR2 SASEGT. CDR3 sequence (DNA): TGTGCCAGCCTACCGGGACAGAACACTGAAGCTTTCTTT. It yields the protein CASLPGQNTEAFF.

The chain is built from TRBV7-3 and TRBJ2-1; D uncertain. Germline assignment: CDR1 SGHTA and CDR2 FQGTGA. Between the trimmed V and J ends, which lost 0 bases and 4 bases, there was a span of 4 bases. CDR3 size: 13 residues. CDR3 DNA: TGTGCCAGCAGCTTAACCGGGTACAATGAGCAGTTCTTC. It yields the protein CASSLTGYNEQFF.

The chain couples TRBV4-2 to TRBJ1-3; D is possibly TRBD1 (5 bases). Trimming stripped 4 bases from V and 2 bases from J, with 9 bases between. Germline-derived CDR1 and CDR2 are LGHNA and YNFKEQ. The CDR3 is 14 amino acids. Here the CDR3 reads CASSLGTTGNTIYF. Written as DNA, the CDR3 is TGTGCCAGCAGCCTTGGGACTACTGGAAACACCATATATTTT.

CDR3: CASGLVPEPGQGVNYGYTF. CDR3 DNA: TGTGCTAGTGGTTTGGTACCCGAGCCGGGACAGGGAGTAAACTATGGCTACACCTTC. The chain combines TRBV12-5 with TRBJ1-2, with 9 bases that match TRBD1. V shed 0 bases, J shed 2 bases, and the junction held 13 bases outside the gene matches. The CDR3 loop spans 19 amino acids. Germline V gene data show CDR1 as LGHNT and CDR2 as FRNRAP.

The rearrangement uses TRBV7-9 and TRBJ1-1, with D uncertain. The V and J ends lost 3 bases and 4 bases respectively, with 12 bases between them. CDR3 size: 14 residues. Germline assignment: CDR1 SEHNR and CDR2 FQNEAQ (reference sequence). This CDR3 reads CASSFGRGGTEAFF. CDR3 in DNA: TGTGCCAGCAGCTTCGGTCGGGGAGGCACTGAAGCTTTCTTT.

The chain couples TRBV27 to TRBJ2-7; 12 nucleotides agree with TRBD1. Unmatched junction bases numbered 11, after V lost 5 bases and J lost 9 bases. Germline V gene data show CDR1 as MNHEY and CDR2 as SMNVEV (reference sequence). The CDR3 has 15 residues. CDR3 protein: CASSPSGQGAVRQYF. The CDR3, as DNA: TGTGCCAGCAGTCCCTCGGGACAGGGGGCAGTAAGGCAGTACTTC.

This rearrangement joins TRBV10-3 to TRBJ2-5; the D is unclear. Germline loops: CDR1 ENHRY, CDR2 SYGVKD. Trimming cost V 0 bases and J 4 bases, with 12 bases left between them. This CDR3 has 15 residues. CDR3 bases: TGTGCCATCAGTGAGTCCCTCCGATCGGGAGAGACCCAGTACTTC. Translated, it gives CAISESLRSGETQYF.

The CDR3 loop is CASRRIAGALGEQFF. The CDR3 bases are TGCGCCAGCAGGAGAATAGCGGGGGCCTTGGGGGAGCAGTTCTTC. The chain is built from TRBV4-3 and TRBJ2-1; TRBD2 matches at 9 bases. The germline V gene has CDR1 LGHNA and CDR2 YSLEER. The CDR3 covers 15 residues. Trimming cost V 6 bases and J 10 bases; bases outside gene matches: 13.

This chain links TRBV12-5 with TRBJ1-2; 9 positions match TRBD1. Germline CDR1 and CDR2: LGHNT and FRNRAP. V was clipped by 6 bases and J by 2 bases; unmatched bases: 7. The CDR3 has 15 amino acids. CDR3: CASGTTGGGNYGYTF. The CDR3 nucleotides read TGTGCTAGTGGGACCACAGGGGGCGGGAACTATGGCTACACCTTC.

J is TRBJ2-3 and V is TRBV6-1; weak D call: TRBD2 (5 bases). Trimming removed 7 bases at V and 5 bases at J, with 13 bases between. The V gene's germline CDR1 is MNHNS and CDR2 SASEGT. The CDR3 has 13 amino acids. CDR3 sequence reads: CASKTQGRDTQYF. In DNA, the CDR3 is TGTGCCAGCAAAACCCAAGGGAGAGATACGCAGTATTTT.

The J gene is TRBJ2-1, the V gene TRBV7-6; TRBD1 matches 7 bases. The CDR3 consists of 19 residues. Germline CDR1 and CDR2: SGHVS and FNYEAQ. With V trimmed by 4 bases and J by 9 bases, 24 bases remained unmatched. The CDR3 DNA follows: TGTGCCAGCAGCTCTCCGGGACAGTCTGGGGGACGTGGTTTGAGTGAGCAGTTCTTC. This gives the protein CASSSPGQSGGRGLSEQFF.

Only a few counts were recorded for this clone. The V gene is TRBV7-9, the J gene TRBJ2-1, with 7 bases identical to TRBD1. The CDR3 is made up of 15 amino acids. The junction had 3 bases not matched to a gene; V was cut back by 4 bases and J by 0 bases. Germline CDR1 and CDR2: SEHNR and FQNEAQ (reference sequence). Here the CDR3 reads CASSYRGNSYNEQFF. CDR3 DNA sequence: TGTGCCAGCAGCTACAGGGGTAACTCCTACAATGAGCAGTTCTTC.

The chain uses TRBV6-5 and TRBJ2-2; D call uncertain. CDR3 length: 13 residues. CDR1 MNHEY and CDR2 SVGAGI come from the germline V gene. The ends were cut back, 2 bases at V and 6 bases at J, with 7 bases in the middle. Written as DNA, the CDR3 is TGTGCCAGCAGTTACGGTGGCTCCGGGGAGCTGTTTTTT. It codes for CASSYGGSGELFF.

This sequence joins TRBV5-6 and TRBJ2-7, with 10 nucleotides matching TRBD2. Germline V lookup: CDR1 SGHDT, CDR2 YYEEEE. CDR3 length equals 15 residues. The ends lost 4 bases at V and 2 bases at J; junction bases unmatched: 6. CDR3 DNA sequence: TGTGCCAGCAGCACACAGCGGGAGGGCACCTACGAGCAGTACTTC. This sequence encodes CASSTQREGTYEQYF.